This TCR beta chain was retrieved from a study of blood T cell repertoires in COVID-19. Background on the study: T cells, B-cell-depleted T cells, or PBMCs supplied cDNA or gDNA.

Sequencing used immunoSEQ multiplex PCR; TCRdb keeps in-frame clones, though not all of them. The table records roughly 51,000 clones, about 89% of them present only once. V lost 7 bases and J lost 7, with 17 bases in between. Per the germline V gene, CDR1 is SNHLY and CDR2 is FYNNEI. The CDR3 consists of 14 residues. The chain has TRBV2 and TRBJ1-5; the D is unclear. Material: peripheral blood. The clonotype comes from a woman aged 55-70 years with active or convalescent COVID-19. The CDR3, as DNA: TGTGCCAGCACGCCACACCAGGCCTCGCAGCCCCAGCATTTT. Translated: CASTPHQASQPQHF.